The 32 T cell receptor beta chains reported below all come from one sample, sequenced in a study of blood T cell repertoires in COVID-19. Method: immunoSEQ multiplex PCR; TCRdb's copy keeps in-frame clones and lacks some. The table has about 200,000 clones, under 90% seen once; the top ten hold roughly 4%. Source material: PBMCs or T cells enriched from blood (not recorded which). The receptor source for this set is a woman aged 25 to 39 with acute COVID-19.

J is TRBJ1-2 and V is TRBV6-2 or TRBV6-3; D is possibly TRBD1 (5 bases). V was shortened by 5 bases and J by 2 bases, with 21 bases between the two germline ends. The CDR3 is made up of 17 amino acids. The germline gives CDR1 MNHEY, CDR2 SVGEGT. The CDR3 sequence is CASSPIGHLKRNYGYTF. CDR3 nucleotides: TGTGCCAGCAGTCCAATTGGACACTTAAAGAGGAACTATGGCTACACCTTC.

The DNA for the CDR3 is TGTGCCAGCAGCCAAGGGTTCCGGGGGGCCTTGGTAGATACGCAGTATTTT. It translates to CASSQGFRGALVDTQYF. The chain uses TRBV4-2 and TRBJ2-3, with D perhaps TRBD2 (7 bases). V was cut by 1 base and J by 5 bases, with 19 bases left in between. Germline loops: CDR1 LGHNA, CDR2 YNFKEQ. This CDR3 spans 17 amino acids.

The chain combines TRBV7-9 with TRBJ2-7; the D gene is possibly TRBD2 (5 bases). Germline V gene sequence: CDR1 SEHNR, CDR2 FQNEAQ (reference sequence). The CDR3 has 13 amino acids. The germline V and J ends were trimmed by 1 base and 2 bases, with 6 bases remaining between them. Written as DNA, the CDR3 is TGTGCCAGCAGCTTAGGAGGGACCTACGAGCAGTACTTC. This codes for CASSLGGTYEQYF. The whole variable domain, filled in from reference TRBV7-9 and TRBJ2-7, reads DTGVSQNPRHKITKRGQNVTFRCDPISEHNRLYWYRQTLGQGPEFLTYFQNEAQLEKSRLLSDRFSAERPKGSFSTLEIQRTEQGDSAMYLCASSLGGTYEQYFGPGTRLTVT.

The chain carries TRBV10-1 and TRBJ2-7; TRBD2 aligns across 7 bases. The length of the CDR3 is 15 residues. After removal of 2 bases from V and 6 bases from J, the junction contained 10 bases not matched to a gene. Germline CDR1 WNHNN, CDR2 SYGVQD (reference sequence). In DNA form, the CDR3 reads TGCGCCAGCAGTGAGAGAGCGGGGAGGCCTCGCGAGCAGTACTTC. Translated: CASSERAGRPREQYF.

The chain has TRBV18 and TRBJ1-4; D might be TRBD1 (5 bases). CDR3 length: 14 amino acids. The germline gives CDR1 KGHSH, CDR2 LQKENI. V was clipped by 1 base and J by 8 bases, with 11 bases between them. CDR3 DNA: TGTGCCAGCTCACCACAGGGGTCGGAGGAAAAACTGTTTTTT. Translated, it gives CASSPQGSEEKLFF.

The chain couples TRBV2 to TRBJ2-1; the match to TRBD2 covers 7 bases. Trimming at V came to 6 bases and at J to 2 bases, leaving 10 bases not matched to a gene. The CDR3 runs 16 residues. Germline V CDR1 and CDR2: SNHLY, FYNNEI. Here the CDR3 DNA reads TGTGCCAGCAGATCCCGAGCGGGGCAAACCTACAATGAGCAGTTCTTC. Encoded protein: CASRSRAGQTYNEQFF.

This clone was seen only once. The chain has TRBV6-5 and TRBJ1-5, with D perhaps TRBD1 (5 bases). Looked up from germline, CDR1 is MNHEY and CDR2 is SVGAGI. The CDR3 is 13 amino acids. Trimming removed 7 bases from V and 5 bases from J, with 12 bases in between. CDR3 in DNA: TGTGCCAGCACCCCAGGGTTCGATCAGCCCCAGCATTTT. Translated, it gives CASTPGFDQPQHF.

CDR3 sequence reads: CASSVTGENTEAFF. In DNA, the CDR3 is TGTGCCAGCAGTGTGACAGGGGAGAACACTGAAGCTTTCTTT. The chain uses TRBV6-4 and TRBJ1-1; 8 bases match TRBD1. The CDR3 runs to 14 residues. Germline assignment: CDR1 MRHNA and CDR2 SNTAGT. V shed 4 bases and J 1 base; nucleotides not matched to a gene: 2.

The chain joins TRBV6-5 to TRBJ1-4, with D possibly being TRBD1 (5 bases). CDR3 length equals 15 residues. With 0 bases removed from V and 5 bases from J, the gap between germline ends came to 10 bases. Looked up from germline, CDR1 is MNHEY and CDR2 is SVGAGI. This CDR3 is CASSYSPGLNEKLFF. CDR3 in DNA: TGTGCCAGCAGTTACTCCCCGGGACTGAATGAAAAACTGTTTTTT.

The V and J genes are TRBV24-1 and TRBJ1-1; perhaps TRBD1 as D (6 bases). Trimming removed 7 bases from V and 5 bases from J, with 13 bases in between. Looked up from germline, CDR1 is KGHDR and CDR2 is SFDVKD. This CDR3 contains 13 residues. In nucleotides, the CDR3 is TGTGCCACCAGGGGGGACACCGGGACTGAAGCTTTCTTT. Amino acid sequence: CATRGDTGTEAFF.

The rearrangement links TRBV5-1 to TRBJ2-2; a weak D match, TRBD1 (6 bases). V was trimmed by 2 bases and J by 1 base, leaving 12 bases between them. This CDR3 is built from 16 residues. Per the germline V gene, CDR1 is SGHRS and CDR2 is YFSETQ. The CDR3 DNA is TGCGCCAGCAGCTTCATTCAGGGACAGAACACCGGGGAGCTGTTTTTT. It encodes CASSFIQGQNTGELFF.

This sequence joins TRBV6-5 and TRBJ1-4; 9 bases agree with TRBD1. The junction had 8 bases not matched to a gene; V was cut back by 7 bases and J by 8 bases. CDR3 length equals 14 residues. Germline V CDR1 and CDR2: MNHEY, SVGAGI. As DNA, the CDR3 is TGTGCCAGCATGAAACAGGGGGCCTGGGAAAAACTGTTTTTT. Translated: CASMKQGAWEKLFF.

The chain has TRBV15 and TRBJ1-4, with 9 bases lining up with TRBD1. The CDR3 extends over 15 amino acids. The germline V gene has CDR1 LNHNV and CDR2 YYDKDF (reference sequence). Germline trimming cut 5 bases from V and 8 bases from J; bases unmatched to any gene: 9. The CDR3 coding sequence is TGTGCCACCAGCGAACGGGACAGGGAGGGGGAAAAACTGTTTTTT. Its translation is CATSERDREGEKLFF.

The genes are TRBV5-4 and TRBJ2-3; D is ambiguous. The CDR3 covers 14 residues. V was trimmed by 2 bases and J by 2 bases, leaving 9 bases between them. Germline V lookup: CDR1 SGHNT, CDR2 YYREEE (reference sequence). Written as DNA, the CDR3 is TGTGCCAGCAGCTTCAGAGGTTCCACAGATACGCAGTATTTT. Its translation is CASSFRGSTDTQYF.

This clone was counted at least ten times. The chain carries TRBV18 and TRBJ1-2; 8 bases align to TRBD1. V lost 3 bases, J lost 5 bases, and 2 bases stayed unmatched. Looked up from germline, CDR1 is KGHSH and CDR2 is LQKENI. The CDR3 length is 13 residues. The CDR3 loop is CASSPQGAYGYTF. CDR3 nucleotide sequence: TGTGCCAGCTCACCCCAGGGGGCTTATGGCTACACCTTC.

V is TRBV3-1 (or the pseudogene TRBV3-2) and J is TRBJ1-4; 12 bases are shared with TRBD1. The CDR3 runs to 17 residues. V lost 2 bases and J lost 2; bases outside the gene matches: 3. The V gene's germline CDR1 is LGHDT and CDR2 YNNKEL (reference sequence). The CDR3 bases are TGTGCCAGCAGCCAAAGGGACAGGGGGCGCACTAATGAAAAACTGTTTTTT. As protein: CASSQRDRGRTNEKLFF.

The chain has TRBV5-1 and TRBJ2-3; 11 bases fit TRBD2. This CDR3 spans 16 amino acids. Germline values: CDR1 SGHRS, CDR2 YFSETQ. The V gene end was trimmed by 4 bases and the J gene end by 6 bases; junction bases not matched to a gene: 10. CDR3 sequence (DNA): TGCGCCAGCAGCAACTTAGCGGGGGGGCCGGGGGATACGCAGTATTTT. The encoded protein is CASSNLAGGPGDTQYF.

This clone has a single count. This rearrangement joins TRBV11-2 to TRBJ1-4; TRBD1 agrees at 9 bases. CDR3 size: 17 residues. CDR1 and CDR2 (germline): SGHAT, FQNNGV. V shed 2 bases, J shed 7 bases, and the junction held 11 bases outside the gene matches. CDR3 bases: TGTGCCAGCAGCTTATATCATCGGACAGGGGTAGGTGAAAAACTGTTTTTT. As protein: CASSLYHRTGVGEKLFF.

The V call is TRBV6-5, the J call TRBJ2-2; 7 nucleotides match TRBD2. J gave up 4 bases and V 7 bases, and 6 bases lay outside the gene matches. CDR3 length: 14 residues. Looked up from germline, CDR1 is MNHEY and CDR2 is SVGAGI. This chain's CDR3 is CASIPAGITGELFF. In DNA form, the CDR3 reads TGTGCCAGCATCCCAGCGGGGATCACCGGGGAGCTGTTTTTT.

This CDR3 reads CSVLNWGTGGDTGELFF. DNA of the CDR3: TGCAGCGTTCTAAACTGGGGGACAGGGGGAGACACCGGGGAGCTGTTTTTT. The chain has TRBV29-1 and TRBJ2-2, with 11 positions matching TRBD1. Germline V gene sequence: CDR1 SQVTM, CDR2 ANQGSEA. The CDR3 is 17 residues long. The ends lost 5 bases at V and 3 bases at J; junction bases unmatched: 11.

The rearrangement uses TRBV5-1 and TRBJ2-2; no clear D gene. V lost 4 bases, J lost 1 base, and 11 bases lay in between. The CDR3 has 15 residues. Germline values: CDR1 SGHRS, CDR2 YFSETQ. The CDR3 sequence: CASSTSGVNTGELFF. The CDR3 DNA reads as TGCGCCAGCAGCACGTCCGGAGTGAACACCGGGGAGCTGTTTTTT.

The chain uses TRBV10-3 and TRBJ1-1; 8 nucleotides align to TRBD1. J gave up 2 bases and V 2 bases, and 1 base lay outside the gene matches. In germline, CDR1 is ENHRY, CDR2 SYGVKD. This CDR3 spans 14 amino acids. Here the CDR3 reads CAISEGQGNTEAFF. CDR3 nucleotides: TGTGCCATCAGTGAGGGACAGGGCAACACTGAAGCTTTCTTT.

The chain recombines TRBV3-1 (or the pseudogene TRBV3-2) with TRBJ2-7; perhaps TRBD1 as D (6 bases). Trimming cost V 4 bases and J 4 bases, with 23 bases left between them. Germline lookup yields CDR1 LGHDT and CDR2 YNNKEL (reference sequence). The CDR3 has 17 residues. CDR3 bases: TGTGCCAGCAGCCTTCATCAAAGACGTGTACAGGGTTACGAGCAGTACTTC. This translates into CASSLHQRRVQGYEQYF.

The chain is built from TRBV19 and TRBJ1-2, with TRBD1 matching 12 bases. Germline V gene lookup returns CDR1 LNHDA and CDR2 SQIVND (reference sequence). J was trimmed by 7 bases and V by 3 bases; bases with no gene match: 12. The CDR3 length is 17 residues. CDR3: CASSIKGQGANLGGYTF. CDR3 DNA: TGTGCCAGTAGTATCAAGGGACAGGGGGCGAATCTGGGTGGCTACACCTTC.

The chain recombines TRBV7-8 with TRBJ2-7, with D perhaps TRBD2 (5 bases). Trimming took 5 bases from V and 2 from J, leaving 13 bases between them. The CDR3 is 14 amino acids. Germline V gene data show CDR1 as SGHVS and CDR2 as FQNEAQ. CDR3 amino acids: CASSITVGAYEQYF. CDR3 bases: TGTGCCAGCAGCATAACGGTCGGGGCCTACGAGCAGTACTTC.

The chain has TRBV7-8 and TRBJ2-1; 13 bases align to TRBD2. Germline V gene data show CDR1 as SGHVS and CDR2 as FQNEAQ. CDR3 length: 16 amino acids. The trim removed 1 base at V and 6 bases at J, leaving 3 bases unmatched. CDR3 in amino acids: CASSLELAGGRNEQFF. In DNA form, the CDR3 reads TGTGCCAGCAGCTTAGAACTAGCGGGGGGGCGCAATGAGCAGTTCTTC.

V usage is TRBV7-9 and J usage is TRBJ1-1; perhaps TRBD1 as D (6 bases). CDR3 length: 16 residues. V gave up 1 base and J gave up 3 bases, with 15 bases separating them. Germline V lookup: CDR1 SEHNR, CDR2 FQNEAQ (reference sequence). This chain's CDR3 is CASSLGAGRGDTEAFF. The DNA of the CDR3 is TGTGCCAGCAGCTTAGGGGCCGGGAGGGGGGACACTGAAGCTTTCTTT.

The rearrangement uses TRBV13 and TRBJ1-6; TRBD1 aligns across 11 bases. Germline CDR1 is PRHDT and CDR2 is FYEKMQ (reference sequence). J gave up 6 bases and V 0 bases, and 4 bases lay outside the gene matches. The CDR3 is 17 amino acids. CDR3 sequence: CASSLGRTGGRNSPLHF. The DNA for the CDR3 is TGTGCCAGCAGCTTAGGTCGGACAGGGGGCCGTAATTCACCCCTCCACTTT.

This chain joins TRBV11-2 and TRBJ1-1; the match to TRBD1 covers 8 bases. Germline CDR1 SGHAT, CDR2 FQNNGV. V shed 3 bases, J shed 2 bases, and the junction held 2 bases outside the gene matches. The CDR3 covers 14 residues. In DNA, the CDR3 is TGTGCCAGCAGCTTCCCAGGGGGCAACACTGAAGCTTTCTTT. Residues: CASSFPGGNTEAFF.

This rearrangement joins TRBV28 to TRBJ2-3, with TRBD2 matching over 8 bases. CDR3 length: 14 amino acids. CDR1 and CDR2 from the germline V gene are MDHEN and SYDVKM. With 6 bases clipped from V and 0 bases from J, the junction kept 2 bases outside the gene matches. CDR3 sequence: CASSRGGSTDTQYF. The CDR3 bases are TGTGCCAGCAGCCGGGGGGGGAGCACAGATACGCAGTATTTT.

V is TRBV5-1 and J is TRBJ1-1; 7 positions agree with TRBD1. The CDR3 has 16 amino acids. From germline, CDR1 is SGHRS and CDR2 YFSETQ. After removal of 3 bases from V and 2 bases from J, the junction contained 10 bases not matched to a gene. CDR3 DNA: TGCGCCAGCAGCTCCGGAGAGGGGGCGATTAACACTGAAGCTTTCTTT. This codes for CASSSGEGAINTEAFF.

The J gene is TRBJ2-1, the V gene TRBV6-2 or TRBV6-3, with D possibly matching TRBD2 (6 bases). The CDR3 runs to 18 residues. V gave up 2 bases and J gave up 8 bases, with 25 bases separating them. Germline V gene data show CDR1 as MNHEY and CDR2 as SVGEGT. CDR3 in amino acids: CASSYPFYGGPEGDEQFF. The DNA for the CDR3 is TGTGCCAGCAGTTACCCTTTCTACGGGGGACCGGAGGGCGATGAGCAGTTCTTC.